This T cell receptor (beta chain) originates from a study of T cells in Graves' hyperthyroidism and ophthalmopathy (dated by TCRdb to the late 2010s). Describing the broader study: Peripheral blood samples were taken at initial diagnosis, before any treatment was given. To identify distinguishing TCR V-J signatures, a discovery cohort of some 100 patients was used, comprising some 43 with Graves' ophthalmopathy and 57 with stable Graves' hyperthyroidism. An independent validation cohort of under 20 hyperthyroidism patients and approximately 17 patients who later progressed to ophthalmopathy tested prospective prediction of ophthalmopathy. The 75 to 100 discovery patients were divided at random into training and test sets in a 7:3 ratio. In roughly six Graves' hyperthyroidism patients, the study also compared T-cell repertoires from thyroid tissue with T-cell repertoires from blood. After blood sampling, hyperthyroidism patients were treated with methimazole at a starting dose of 30 mg daily, and ophthalmopathy patients were treated with high-dose intravenous methylprednisolone. TCR Vbeta CDR3 sequencing of roughly 140 peripheral blood samples (approximately 44 ophthalmopathy, 75 or so hyperthyroidism and approximately 17 progressor patients) is reported in the paper.

The investigation overall reported the following: Most expanded thyroid clonotypes (frequency above 0.001) were also found in blood, which suggests that blood repertoires may mirror thyroid immune responses. Sample size was not statistically predetermined, and blinding of investigators to group allocation was not performed. A model built on a 13 V-J signature distinguished ophthalmopathy from stable hyperthyroidism, reaching roughly 88% sensitivity and approximately 83% specificity in cross-validation and 80%/75% in testing. During validation, the model predicted progression to ophthalmopathy a median of approximately six months ahead of onset, with around 71% sensitivity and 72% to 80% specificity.

The trim is 1 base for V and 2 bases for J, with a gap of 13 bases between the germline ends. From its cysteine to its phenylalanine, the CDR3 spans 16 amino acids. Just CDR3 DNA is preserved here, 48 bases in frame from base 1. CDR1 and CDR2 are read off the germline V gene (reference sequence) as SGHNT and YYREEE. This clonotype turned up a few times. Its antigen remains unidentified. No much larger clone is present one base from it, and per-base qualities are unavailable. Amplification of TCR beta CDR3 regions was carried out from RNA transcripts. The TCR CDR3 was subjected to a first round of RT-PCR using the HTBI primer set and the Qiagen OneStep RT-PCR kit. The libraries were constructed in a second round of multiplex PCR and then size-selected and purified. Libraries were sequenced paired-end with 100 bp reads on an Illumina HiSeq2000. From the authors' description of their analysis: SOAPnuke was used to process the raw data, throwing out any read that contained adapters or uncalled bases, had a mean Phred below 15, or lacked an exact constant-primer or identifier match. COPE v1.2.5 was used to merge high-quality paired reads, and clonotypes were defined as unique nucleotide sequences. MiTCR v1.1 was used to align the clonotypes against IMGT TRBV, TRBD and TRBJ reference segments. Only V-J combinations with frequency above 0.0001, covering 98% to 99.2% of repertoires, were analysed. The TCS score was defined as the ratio of F50 (clonal expansion) to E x V (chaos), calculated using BLOSUM62-based TCRdist between CDR3 peptides within each V-J. Welch's t-statistics and random forest reduced some 510 V-J features to 10 to 15, which were used in a naive Bayes classifier (R e1071). TCRdb handled the public reads itself, with Q25 trimming in fastp and clone calling in MiXCR, and kept productive beta chains. Each record represents a unique CDR3 protein, reported with the most common genes and DNA among its rows. The V and J calls shown here were made by TCRdb, not taken from the authors' results. This sample comprises 450,000 to 650,000 distinct CDR3 sequences, over 15% of them detected only once. About 16% of the sample belongs to the ten largest clones.

Ophthalmopathy patients had moderately to severely active disease, with a Clinical Activity Score of 3 or more, a NOSPECS grade of 4 or more, and a disease duration of less than 3 months. Exclusion was applied to patients with uncontrolled infections, other autoimmune diseases, pregnancy or lactation. Diagnoses were based on clinical symptoms, serum thyroxine and TRAb, thyroid ultrasound and orbital computed tomography. PBMCs were isolated from approximately 10 ml of fresh peripheral blood by Ficoll-Paque density gradient centrifugation. Total RNA was extracted using Trizol reagent, and RNA quality was assessed on an Agilent 2100 Bioanalyzer.

Recombination connected TRBV5-4 to TRBJ2-1; the D gene is perhaps TRBD1, on 6 matching bases. The TCR was taken from a woman younger than 35 with Graves' ophthalmopathy. Source material: blood. This receptor carries the CDR3 CASSLNAGATYNEQFF. In nucleotide form, the sequence is TGTGCCAGCAGCTTGAATGCAGGGGCCACCTACAATGAGCAGTTCTTC.